This T cell receptor (beta chain) was obtained from a study of shared clonotypes between healthy human individuals. Clones were sequenced by immunoSEQ multiplex PCR, and TCRdb holds only the in-frame ones, with some missing. The table has approximately 1,000,000 clones, roughly 80% seen once. The CDR3 has 13 residues. CDR1 is MNHNS and CDR2 is SASEGT in the germline V gene. V lost 8 bases and J lost 3, with 11 bases in between. The sample consisted of memory CD4+ T cells from PBMCs. Subset given: CD45RA-negative fraction. The rearrangement links TRBV6-1 to TRBJ1-5; no clear D gene. The origin of this receptor is a man between 18 and 29 years old in good health. Some clones in this sample may be carry-over from other donors' samples. DNA for the CDR3: TGTGCCAGCTGGGAGGGCTTCAATCAGCCCCAGCATTTT. Residues: CASWEGFNQPQHF.